This paragraph covers one TCR beta chain sequence. What it recognizes is unknown. Each CDR3 protein gets one entry after TCRdb re-called the reads with MiXCR. The repertoire has about 830,000 distinct CDR3 sequences, approximately 30% of them found once; the top ten carry around 11%. The data were taken from a study of T cell repertoires in cytomegalovirus infection. Across the study: The authors used CMV epitopes that were HLA-C-restricted (recently identified) and HLA-B-restricted (well studied). Both CMV infection and a matching HLA type were indicated by public TCR beta signatures. Study conclusions and caveats: Dominating the ex vivo response were TCR beta clonotypes that were CMV-specific and HLA-C-restricted. Individuals carrying CMV plus the relevant HLA were identified by cumulative frequency of public TCR beta families.

V gave up 0 bases and J gave up 5 bases, with 10 bases separating them. The CDR3 totals 14 residues. Germline values: CDR1 MGHDK, CDR2 SYGVNS. The source was cultured CD8+ T cells from PBMCs, collected from culture after CMV antigen stimulation. The V call is TRBV25-1, the J call TRBJ1-2; D is uncertain. This clonotype originated in a human donor in good health (CMV status not recorded). Some clones in this sample may be carry-over from other donors' samples. The CDR3 DNA reads TGTGCCAGCAGTGAATATGGGCCGGGATATGGCTACACCTTC. Residues: CASSEYGPGYGYTF.